This T cell receptor (beta chain) was obtained from a study of T cell responses to AZD1222 COVID-19 vaccine. About the study: Both about-4-week and about-12-week second-dose recipients were combined.

As regards this clone: What it binds is unknown.

The protocol was immunoSEQ multiplex PCR, while the TCRdb copy is restricted to in-frame clones and leaves out a portion. Here the sample spans some 85,000 clones, roughly 87% being singletons. The study, taken as a whole, reports: Regions 160-218 and 743-854 dominated among vaccine-associated CD4 TCRs spanning spike.

The sample consisted of peripheral blood, taken on day 0 of AZD1222 vaccination. This TCR came from an adult in good health.

Here the CDR3 DNA reads TGTGCCAGCACCTTGGATCGAGACTTAATAGGGGGCTACACCTTC. This encodes CASTLDRDLIGGYTF. The genes are TRBV7-2 and TRBJ1-2, with D unresolved. This CDR3 is built from 15 residues. Looked up from germline, CDR1 is SGHTA and CDR2 is FQGNSA. The V end lost 7 bases, the J end lost 8 bases, and 23 bases lay between the germline ends. Full variable domain (outside the CDR3, taken from reference TRBV7-2 and TRBJ1-2): GAGVSQSPSNKVTEKGKDVELRCDPISGHTALYWYRQSLGQGLEFLIYFQGNSAPDKSGLPSDRFSAERTGGSVSTLTIQRTQQEDSAVYLCASTLDRDLIGGYTFGSGTRLTVV.